This is a list of T cell receptor beta chains from one sample in a study of cytomegalovirus exposure and HLA in healthy donors. Only in-frame clones appear in the TCRdb table, and some are missing; sequencing was by immunoSEQ multiplex PCR. The table lists about 150,000 clones, 60% to 85% of them singletons, with over 6.5% in the top ten. The sequenced sample consisted of PBMCs. These receptors were collected from a man aged 25-40 years in good health and CMV-seronegative. Both conserved end residues are part of each CDR3.

J: TRBJ1-2
V: TRBV9
CDR3: CASSVGSGTGNGYTF

J: TRBJ1-2
V: TRBV5-4
CDR3: CASSLALSEASNYGYTF

J: TRBJ1-2
V: TRBV13
CDR3: CASSERQGAGGYTF

J: TRBJ2-7
V: TRBV5-6
CDR3: CASSLTGSYEQYF

J: TRBJ2-1
V: TRBV7-2
CDR3: CASSPGTYNEQFF

J: TRBJ2-7
V: TRBV10-1
CDR3: CASSGPAGGEQYF

J: NA
V: TRBV6-1
CDR3: CASSDNGAPTYEQYF

J: TRBJ2-3
V: TRBV5-1
CDR3: CASSNGVRTDTQYF

J: TRBJ2-5
V: TRBV6-5
CDR3: CASSYSRDFQETQYF

J: TRBJ2-7
V: TRBV5-1
CDR3: CASSLGPSGSLYEQYF

J: TRBJ1-2
V: TRBV28
CDR3: CASSWGTDYGYTF

J: TRBJ2-7
V: TRBV6-1
CDR3: CASWAVGGYEQYF

J: TRBJ2-7
V: TRBV28
CDR3: CASSAGRESYEQYF

J: TRBJ1-4
V: TRBV7-9
CDR3: CASSNRITNEKLFF

J: TRBJ2-7
V: TRBV11-2
CDR3: CASTRGAGGYEQYF

J: TRBJ2-1
V: TRBV2
CDR3: CASSSRVSGTNTYNEQFF

J: TRBJ1-6
V: TRBV19
CDR3: CASSALGDRGNSPLHF

J: TRBJ1-5
V: TRBV5-1
CDR3: CASSLGTTNQPQHF

J: TRBJ1-1
V: TRBV5-1
CDR3: CASSLGSGNTEAFF

J: TRBJ1-2
V: TRBV7-2
CDR3: CASSPRPGQGYGYTF

J: TRBJ1-1
V: TRBV2
CDR3: CASSERINTEAFF

J: TRBJ1-2
V: TRBV28
CDR3: CASRPQGGNYGYTF

J: TRBJ2-7
V: TRBV29-1
CDR3: CSVDRADGEQYF

J: TRBJ1-3
V: TRBV30
CDR3: CAWDRGLSGNTIYF

J: TRBJ1-2
V: TRBV19
CDR3: CASSLNYGYTF

J: TRBJ2-3
V: TRBV11-1
CDR3: CASSLVGGTGGTDTQYF

J: TRBJ1-4
V: TRBV7-2
CDR3: CASSLGWRGGGEKLFF

J: TRBJ2-3
V: TRBV23-1
CDR3: CASRHPRGGYSTDTQYF

J: TRBJ2-7
V: TRBV4-2
CDR3: CASSQALAGVYEQYF

J: TRBJ2-2
V: TRBV11-3
CDR3: CASSSSGELFF

J: TRBJ2-1
V: TRBV28
CDR3: CASTSGGLASYNEQFF

J: TRBJ2-7
V: TRBV2
CDR3: CASSSSFYEQYF

J: TRBJ1-2
V: TRBV28
CDR3: CASRETGGPYGYTF

J: TRBJ2-7
V: TRBV7-8
CDR3: CASSLGLAEEQYF

J: TRBJ1-5
V: TRBV4-2
CDR3: CASSHADRYSNQPQHF

J: TRBJ1-2
V: TRBV4-1
CDR3: CASSQTERGYGYTF

J: TRBJ1-2
V: TRBV23-1
CDR3: CASSQPGDSEGYTF

J: TRBJ2-6
V: TRBV4-1
CDR3: CASSQADLGGANGLTF

J: TRBJ2-2
V: TRBV9
CDR3: CASSVTSGGRYTGELFF

J: TRBJ1-1
V: TRBV11-2
CDR3: CASSLLLQGEAFF

J: TRBJ2-5
V: TRBV5-1
CDR3: CASSRGQGTQYF

J: TRBJ2-3
V: TRBV27
CDR3: CASRLSPGRRAPDTQYF

J: TRBJ2-1
V: TRBV25-1
CDR3: CASEYGGYNEQFF

J: TRBJ2-3
V: TRBV2
CDR3: CASAGLAGGGDTQYF

J: TRBJ2-7
V: TRBV7-9
CDR3: CSSSSSLAEQYF

J: TRBJ2-1
V: TRBV7-9
CDR3: CASSRQGTSEQFF

J: TRBJ2-5
V: TRBV6-5
CDR3: CASSNSGGATQYF

J: TRBJ1-1
V: TRBV2
CDR3: CASRGQSMNTEAFF

J: TRBJ1-2
V: TRBV5-1
CDR3: CASSLGSGGSYGYTF

J: NA
V: TRBV4-1
CDR3: CASSPSAGYSRSDEQYF

J: TRBJ1-2
V: TRBV7-2
CDR3: CASSRGQGEGGYTF

J: TRBJ2-3
V: TRBV2
CDR3: CANTRGGSTDTQYF

J: TRBJ2-5
V: TRBV29-1
CDR3: CSYVPQGQRGWTQYF

J: TRBJ1-1
V: TRBV5-6
CDR3: CASSWDRLNTEAFF